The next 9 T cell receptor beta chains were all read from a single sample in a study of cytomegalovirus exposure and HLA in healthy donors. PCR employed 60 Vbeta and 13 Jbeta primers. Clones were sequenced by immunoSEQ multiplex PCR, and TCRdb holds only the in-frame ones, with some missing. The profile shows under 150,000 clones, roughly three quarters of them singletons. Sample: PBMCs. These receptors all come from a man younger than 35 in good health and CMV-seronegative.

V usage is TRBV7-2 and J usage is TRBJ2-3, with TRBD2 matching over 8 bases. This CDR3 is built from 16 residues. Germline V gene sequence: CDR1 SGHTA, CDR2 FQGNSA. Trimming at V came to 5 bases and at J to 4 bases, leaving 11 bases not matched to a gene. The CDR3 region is CASSQAGTRLADTQYF. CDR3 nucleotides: TGTGCCAGCAGCCAGGCCGGGACTAGATTGGCAGATACGCAGTATTTT.

CDR3 in DNA: TGCGCCAGCAGCACAGGACAGGGGGCTTATGGCTACACCTTC. Its protein product is CASSTGQGAYGYTF. The rearrangement links TRBV5-1 to TRBJ1-2, with 11 bases fitting TRBD1. The CDR3 covers 14 residues. Germline CDR1 and CDR2: SGHRS and YFSETQ. V gave up 4 bases and J gave up 5 bases; unmatched junction bases: 4.

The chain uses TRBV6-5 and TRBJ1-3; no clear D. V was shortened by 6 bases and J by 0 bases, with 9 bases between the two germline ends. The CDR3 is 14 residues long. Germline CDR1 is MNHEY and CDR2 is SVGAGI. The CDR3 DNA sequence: TGTGCCAGCAGCCTATCTTCCTCTGGAAACACCATATATTTT. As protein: CASSLSSSGNTIYF.

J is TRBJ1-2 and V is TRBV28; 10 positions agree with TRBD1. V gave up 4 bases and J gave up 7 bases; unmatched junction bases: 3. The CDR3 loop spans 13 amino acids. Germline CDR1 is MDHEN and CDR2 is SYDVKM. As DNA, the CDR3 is TGTGCCAGCAGTTATGGGACAGGGGTTGGCTACACCTTC. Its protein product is CASSYGTGVGYTF.

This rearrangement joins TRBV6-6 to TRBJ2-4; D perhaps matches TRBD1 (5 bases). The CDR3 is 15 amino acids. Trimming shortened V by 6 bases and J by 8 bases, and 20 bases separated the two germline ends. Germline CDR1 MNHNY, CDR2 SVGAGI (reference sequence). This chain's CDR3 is CASRRPGREGDIQYF. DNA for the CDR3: TGTGCCAGCAGGCGTCCCGGCAGGGAAGGGGACATTCAGTACTTC.

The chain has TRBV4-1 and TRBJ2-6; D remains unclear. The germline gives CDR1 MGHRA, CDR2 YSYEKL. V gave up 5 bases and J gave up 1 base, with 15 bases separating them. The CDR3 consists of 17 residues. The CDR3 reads CASSSEPRVSGANVLTF. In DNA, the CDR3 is TGCGCCAGCAGCTCAGAACCTCGGGTGTCTGGGGCCAACGTCCTGACTTTC.

The DNA for the CDR3 is TGTGCCAGCAGTGAAGTCGGACTAGCGGGAGTTCGAATGGATACGCAGTATTTT. This gives the protein CASSEVGLAGVRMDTQYF. The chain combines TRBV2 with TRBJ2-3, with 13 positions matching TRBD2. Germline trimming cut 1 base from V and 6 bases from J; bases unmatched to any gene: 10. CDR1 and CDR2 from the germline V gene are SNHLY and FYNNEI. The length of the CDR3 is 18 residues.

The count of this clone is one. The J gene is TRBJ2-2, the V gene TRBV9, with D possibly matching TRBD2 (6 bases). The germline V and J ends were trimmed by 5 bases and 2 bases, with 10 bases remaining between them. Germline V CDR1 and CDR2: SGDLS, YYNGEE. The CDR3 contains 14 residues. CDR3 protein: CASSHSGNTGELFF. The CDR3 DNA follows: TGTGCCAGCAGTCATAGCGGAAACACCGGGGAGCTGTTTTTT.

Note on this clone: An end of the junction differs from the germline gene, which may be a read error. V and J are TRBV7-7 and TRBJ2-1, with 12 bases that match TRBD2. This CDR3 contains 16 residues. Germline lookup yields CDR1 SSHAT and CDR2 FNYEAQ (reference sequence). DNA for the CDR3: TGTGCTAGCAGCTCGAAGACTAGCGGGAGTGACAATGAGCAGTTCTTC. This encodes CASSSKTSGSDNEQFF.